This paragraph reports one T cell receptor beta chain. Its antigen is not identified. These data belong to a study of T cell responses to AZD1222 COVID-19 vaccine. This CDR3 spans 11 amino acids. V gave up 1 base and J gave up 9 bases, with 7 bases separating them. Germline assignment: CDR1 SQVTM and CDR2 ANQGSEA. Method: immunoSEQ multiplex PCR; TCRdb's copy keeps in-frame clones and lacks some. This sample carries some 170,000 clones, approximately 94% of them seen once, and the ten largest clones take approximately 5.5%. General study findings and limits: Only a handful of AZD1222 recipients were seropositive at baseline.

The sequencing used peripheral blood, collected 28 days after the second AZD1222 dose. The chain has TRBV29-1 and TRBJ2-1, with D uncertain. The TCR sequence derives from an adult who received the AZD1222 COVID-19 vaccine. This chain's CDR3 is CSVEVAVEQFF. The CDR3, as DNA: TGCAGCGTTGAAGTCGCCGTTGAGCAGTTCTTC.